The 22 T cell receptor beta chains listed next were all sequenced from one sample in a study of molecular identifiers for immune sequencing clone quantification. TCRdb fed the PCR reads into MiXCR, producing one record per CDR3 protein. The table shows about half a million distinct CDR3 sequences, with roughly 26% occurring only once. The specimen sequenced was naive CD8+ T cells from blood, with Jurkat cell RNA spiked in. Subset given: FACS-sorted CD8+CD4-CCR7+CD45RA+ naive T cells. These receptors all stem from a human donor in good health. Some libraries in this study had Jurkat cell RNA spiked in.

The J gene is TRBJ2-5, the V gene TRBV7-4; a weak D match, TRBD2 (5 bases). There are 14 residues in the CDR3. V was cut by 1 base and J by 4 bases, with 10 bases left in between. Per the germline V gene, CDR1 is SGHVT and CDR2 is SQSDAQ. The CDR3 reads CASSLGGIGETQYF. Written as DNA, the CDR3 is TGTGCCAGCAGCTTAGGAGGGATCGGAGAGACCCAGTACTTC.

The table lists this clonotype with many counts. The CDR3 reads CSARSRRGGMNTEAFF. CDR3 sequence (DNA): TGCAGTGCTAGGTCGAGGAGGGGCGGAATGAACACTGAAGCTTTCTTT. The chain joins TRBV20-1 to TRBJ1-1; TRBD1 is a possible D gene (5 bases). CDR1 DFQATT and CDR2 SNEGSKA come from the germline V gene (reference sequence). V gave up 3 bases and J gave up 0 bases, with 17 bases separating them. This CDR3 contains 16 residues.

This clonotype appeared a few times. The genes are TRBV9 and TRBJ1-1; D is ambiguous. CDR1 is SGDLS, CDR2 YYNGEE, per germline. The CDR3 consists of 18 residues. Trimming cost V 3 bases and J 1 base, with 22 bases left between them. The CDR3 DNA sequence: TGTGCCAGCAGCGAGAGTTATGGCGCTTGGAACACGAACACTGAAGCTTTCTTT. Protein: CASSESYGAWNTNTEAFF.

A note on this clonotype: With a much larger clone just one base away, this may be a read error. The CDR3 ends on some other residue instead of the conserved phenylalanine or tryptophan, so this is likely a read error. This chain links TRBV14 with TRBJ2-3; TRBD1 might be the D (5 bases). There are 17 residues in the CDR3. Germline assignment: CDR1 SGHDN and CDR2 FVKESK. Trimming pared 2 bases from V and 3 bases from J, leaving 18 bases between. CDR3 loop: CASSQIPNLGQTDTQYC. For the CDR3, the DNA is TGTGCCAGCAGCCAAATACCCAACTTGGGGCAAACAGATACGCAGTATTGT.

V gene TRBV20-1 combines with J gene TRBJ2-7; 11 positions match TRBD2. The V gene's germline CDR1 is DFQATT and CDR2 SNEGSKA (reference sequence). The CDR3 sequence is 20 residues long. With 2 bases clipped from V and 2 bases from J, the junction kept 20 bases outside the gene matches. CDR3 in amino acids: CSARRPQGGTSGILTYEQYF. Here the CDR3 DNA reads TGCAGTGCTAGAAGGCCCCAGGGAGGGACTAGCGGTATTCTGACCTACGAGCAGTACTTC.

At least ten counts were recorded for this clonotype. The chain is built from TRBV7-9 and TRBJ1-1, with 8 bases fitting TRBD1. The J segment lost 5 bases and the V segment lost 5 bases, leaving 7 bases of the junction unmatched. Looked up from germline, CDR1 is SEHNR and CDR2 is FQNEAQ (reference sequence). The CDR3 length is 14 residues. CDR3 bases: TGTGCCAGCAGCCTACCGGGACAGGTTACTGAAGCTTTCTTT. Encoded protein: CASSLPGQVTEAFF.

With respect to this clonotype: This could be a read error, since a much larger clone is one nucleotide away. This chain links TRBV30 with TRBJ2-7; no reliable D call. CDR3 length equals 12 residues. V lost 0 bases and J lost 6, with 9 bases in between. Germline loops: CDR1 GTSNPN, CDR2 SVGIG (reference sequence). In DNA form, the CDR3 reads TGTGCCTGGAGTGTACACGGGCTCGAGCAGTACTTC. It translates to CAWSVHGLEQYF. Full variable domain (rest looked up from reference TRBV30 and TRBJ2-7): SQTIHQWPATLVQPVGSPLSLECTVEGTSNPNLYWYRQAAGRGLQLLFYSVGIGQISSEVPQNLSASRPQDRQFILSSKKLLLSDSGFYLCAWSVHGLEQYFGPGTRLTVT.

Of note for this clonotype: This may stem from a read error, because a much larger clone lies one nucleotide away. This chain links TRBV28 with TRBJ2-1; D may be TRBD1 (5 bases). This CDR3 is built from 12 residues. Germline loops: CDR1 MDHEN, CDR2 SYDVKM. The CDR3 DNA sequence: TGTGCCAGCGGTTTGATCCCGCAGGGTGAGTTCTTC. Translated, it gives CASGLIPQGEFF.

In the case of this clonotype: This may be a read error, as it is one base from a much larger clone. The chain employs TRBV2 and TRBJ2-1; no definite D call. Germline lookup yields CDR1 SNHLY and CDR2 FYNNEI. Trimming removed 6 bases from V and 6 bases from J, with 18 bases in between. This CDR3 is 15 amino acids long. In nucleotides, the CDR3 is TGTGCCAGCAGCCAGACTCCATCCTTTAGCAATGAGCAGTTCTTC. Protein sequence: CASSQTPSFSNEQFF.

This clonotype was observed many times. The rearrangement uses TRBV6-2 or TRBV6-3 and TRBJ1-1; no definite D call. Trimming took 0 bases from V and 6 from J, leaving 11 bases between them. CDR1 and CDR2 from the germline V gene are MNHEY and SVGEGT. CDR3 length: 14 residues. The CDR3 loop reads CASSYSSGFAEAFF. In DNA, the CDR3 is TGTGCCAGCAGTTACTCTTCGGGGTTCGCTGAAGCTTTCTTT.

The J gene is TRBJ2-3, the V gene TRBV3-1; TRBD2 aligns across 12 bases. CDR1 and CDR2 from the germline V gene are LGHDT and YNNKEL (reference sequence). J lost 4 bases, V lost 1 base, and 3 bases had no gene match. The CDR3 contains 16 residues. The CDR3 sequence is CASSQAPSGGADTQYF. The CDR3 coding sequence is TGTGCCAGCAGCCAAGCCCCTAGCGGGGGGGCAGATACGCAGTATTTT.

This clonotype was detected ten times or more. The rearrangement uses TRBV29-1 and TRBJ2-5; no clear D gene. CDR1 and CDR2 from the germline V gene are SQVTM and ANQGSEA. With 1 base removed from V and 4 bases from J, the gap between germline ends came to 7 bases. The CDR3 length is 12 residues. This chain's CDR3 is CSVEGMGETQYF. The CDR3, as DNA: TGCAGCGTTGAAGGGATGGGAGAGACCCAGTACTTC.

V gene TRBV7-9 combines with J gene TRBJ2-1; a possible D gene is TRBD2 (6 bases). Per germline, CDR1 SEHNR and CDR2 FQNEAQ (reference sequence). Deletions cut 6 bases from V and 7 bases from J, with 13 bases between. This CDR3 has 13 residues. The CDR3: CASSSGTLNEQFF. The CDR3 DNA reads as TGTGCCAGCAGTTCCGGGACTCTTAATGAGCAGTTCTTC.

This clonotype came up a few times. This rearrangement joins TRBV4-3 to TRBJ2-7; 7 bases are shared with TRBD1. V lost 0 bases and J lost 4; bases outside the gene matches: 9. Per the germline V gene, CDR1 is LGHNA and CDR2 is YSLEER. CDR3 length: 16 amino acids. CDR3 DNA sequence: TGCGCCAGCAGCCAAGATTGGGGGACAGCCTTATACGAGCAGTACTTC. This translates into CASSQDWGTALYEQYF.

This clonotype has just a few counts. The CDR3 protein is CASSLEGTSTPDTQYF. DNA of the CDR3: TGTGCCAGCAGCTTAGAGGGGACTAGCACACCAGATACGCAGTATTTT. The V and J genes are TRBV7-6 and TRBJ2-3, with TRBD2 matching over 9 bases. Per germline, CDR1 SGHVS and CDR2 FNYEAQ. The CDR3 is 16 residues long. Germline trimming cut 1 base from V and 4 bases from J; bases unmatched to any gene: 6.

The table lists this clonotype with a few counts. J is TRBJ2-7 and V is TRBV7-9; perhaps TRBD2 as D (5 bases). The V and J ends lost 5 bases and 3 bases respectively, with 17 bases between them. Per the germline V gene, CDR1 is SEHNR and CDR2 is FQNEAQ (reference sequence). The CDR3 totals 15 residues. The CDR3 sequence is CASSDGLEMDYEQYF. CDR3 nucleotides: TGTGCCAGCAGCGACGGACTGGAAATGGACTACGAGCAGTACTTC.

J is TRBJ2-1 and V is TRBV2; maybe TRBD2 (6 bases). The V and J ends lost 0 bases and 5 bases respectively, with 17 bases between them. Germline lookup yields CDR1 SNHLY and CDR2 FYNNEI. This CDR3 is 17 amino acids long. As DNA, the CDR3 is TGTGCCAGCAGTGAAGCGGTGCGTCTAGCGAGAAACAATGAGCAGTTCTTC. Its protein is CASSEAVRLARNNEQFF.

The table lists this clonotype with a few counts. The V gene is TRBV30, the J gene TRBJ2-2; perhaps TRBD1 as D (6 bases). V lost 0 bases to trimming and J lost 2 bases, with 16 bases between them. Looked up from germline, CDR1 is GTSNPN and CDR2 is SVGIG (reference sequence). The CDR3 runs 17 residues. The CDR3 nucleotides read TGTGCCTGGAGTGTATTGGTGTGGACAGCAAACACCGGGGAGCTGTTTTTT. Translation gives CAWSVLVWTANTGELFF.

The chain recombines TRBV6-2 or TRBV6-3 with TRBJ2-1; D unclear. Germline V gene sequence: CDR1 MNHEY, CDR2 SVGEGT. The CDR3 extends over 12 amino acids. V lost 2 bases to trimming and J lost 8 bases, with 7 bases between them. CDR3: CASSYNTHEQFF. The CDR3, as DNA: TGTGCCAGCAGTTACAATACCCATGAGCAGTTCTTC.

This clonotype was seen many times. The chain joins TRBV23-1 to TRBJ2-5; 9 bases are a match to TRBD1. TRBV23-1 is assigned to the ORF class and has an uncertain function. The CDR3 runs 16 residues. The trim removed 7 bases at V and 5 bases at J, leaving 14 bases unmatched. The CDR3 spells CASIPTGGVFWETQYF. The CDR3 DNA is TGCGCCAGCATCCCCACAGGGGGCGTATTTTGGGAGACCCAGTACTTC.

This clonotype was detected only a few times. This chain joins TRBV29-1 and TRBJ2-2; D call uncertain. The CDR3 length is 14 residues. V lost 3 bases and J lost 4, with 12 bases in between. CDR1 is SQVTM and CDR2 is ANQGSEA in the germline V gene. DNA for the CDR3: TGCAGCGTTGAGGGTGGGCACGGCACCGGGGAGCTGTTTTTT. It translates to CSVEGGHGTGELFF.

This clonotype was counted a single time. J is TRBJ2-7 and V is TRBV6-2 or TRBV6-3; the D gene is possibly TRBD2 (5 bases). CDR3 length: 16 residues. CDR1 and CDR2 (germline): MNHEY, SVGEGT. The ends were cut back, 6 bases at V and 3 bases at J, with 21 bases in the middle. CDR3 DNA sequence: TGTGCCAGCAGCTCCTTAGAGGTTTCTCGGGGCTACGAGCAGTACTTC. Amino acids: CASSSLEVSRGYEQYF.